This is a list of T cell receptor beta chains from one sample in a study of T cell changes during pregnancy in multiple sclerosis. Using immunoSEQ multiplex PCR, the repertoire was profiled, and TCRdb retains in-frame clones only, with some absent. The sample carries around 130,000 clones, about 95% recorded once. Here the sequenced sample was peripheral blood, taken after pregnancy. Receptors originate from a female donor with multiple sclerosis, enrolled in a pregnancy study. The CDR3 runs from the conserved cysteine through the conserved F or W. The D gene is left open where the match is weak. Where a row states a size, it is once, few, many or the class of an expanded clone; other rows omit it.

v_gene	abundance	d_gene	len	j_gene	CDR3nt	CDR3aa
TRBV27	-	-	15	TRBJ2-2	TGTGCCAGCAGTCCTCGGGATAGCCGAACCGGGGAGCTGTTTTTT	CASSPRDSRTGELFF
TRBV7-7	-	-	13	TRBJ1-1	TGTGCTAGCAGCTTGGAGAAAAACACTGAAGCTTTCTTT	CASSLEKNTEAFF
TRBV6-1	-	-	13	TRBJ1-4	TGTGCCAGTATGCAGGGTCGTCTTGAAAAACTGTTTTTT	CASMQGRLEKLFF
TRBV27	-	-	15	TRBJ1-5	TGTGCCAGCAGTTTATACAGGGAGGGGGATCAGCCCCAGCATTTT	CASSLYREGDQPQHF
TRBV5-3	once	-	12	TRBJ2-5	TGTGCCAGAAGCTTACTTATTTGGACCCAGTACTTC	CARSLLIWTQYF
TRBV5-1	-	TRBD2	15	TRBJ2-7	TGCGCCAGCAGAATTAGGACTAGCGGGATCTACGAGCAGTACTTC	CASRIRTSGIYEQYF
TRBV7-9	-	-	14	TRBJ1-3	TGTGCCAGCAGACAAGGACAGTCTGGAAACACCATATATTTT	CASRQGQSGNTIYF
TRBV10-3	-	-	14	TRBJ2-1	TGTGCCATCAGTGAAAGGACTAACTACAATGAGCAGTTCTTC	CAISERTNYNEQFF
TRBV4-1	-	TRBD2	18	TRBJ2-2	TGCGCCAGCAGCCAAGATAGTAGCGGGACCCGGTGGACCGGGGAGCTGTTTTTT	CASSQDSSGTRWTGELFF
TRBV5-1	-	TRBD1	13	TRBJ2-1	TGCGCCAGTCGACAGGGGTTGAACAATGAGCAGTTCTTC	CASRQGLNNEQFF
TRBV11-2	-	TRBD2	16	TRBJ2-1	TGTGCCAGCAGCCGAGGGACTAGCGGCTCCTACAATGAGCAGTTCTTC	CASSRGTSGSYNEQFF
TRBV20-1	-	-	11	TRBJ2-1	TGCAGTGCTAAGCGGTACAATGAGCAGTTCTTC	CSAKRYNEQFF
TRBV5-1	-	-	20	TRBJ2-2	TGCGCCAGCAGCTTGTATAGCCTCGCTCGGGGGAGCGCGAACACCGGGGAGCTGTTTTTT	CASSLYSLARGSANTGELFF
TRBV7-8	-	TRBD2	18	TRBJ2-5	TGTGCCAGCAGCTTAGAACTAGCGGGAGGAGGGCGAGAAAAGACCCAGTACTTC	CASSLELAGGGREKTQYF
TRBV6-5	-	-	11	TRBJ2-2	TGTGCCATTGGCTCTGGCCGGGAGCTGTTTTTT	CAIGSGRELFF
TRBV7-9	-	TRBD2	16	TRBJ2-1	TGTGCCAGCAGCTTAGTCCTAGCGGGAGTCGACAATGAGCAGTTCTTC	CASSLVLAGVDNEQFF
TRBV25-1	-	-	14	TRBJ1-4	TGTGCCAGCACCGACAGAGCAACTAATGAAAAACTGTTTTTT	CASTDRATNEKLFF
TRBV5-1	-	-	14	TRBJ2-2	TGCGCCAGCACCTTGGACACATACACCGGGGAGCTGTTTTTT	CASTLDTYTGELFF
TRBV2	-	-	13	TRBJ1-2	TGTGCCAGCAGTGAAGGCAGATTAGCTGGCTACACCTTC	CASSEGRLAGYTF
TRBV5-1	once	TRBD2	14	TRBJ2-1	TGCGCCAGCAGCTTAGCGGGGCCCTACAATGAGCAGTTCTTC	CASSLAGPYNEQFF
TRBV11-3	-	-	16	TRBJ1-1	TGTGCCAGCAGCTTACCCCTCACAGGACTGAACACTGAAGCTTTCTTT	CASSLPLTGLNTEAFF
TRBV2	-	-	10	TRBJ2-1	TGTGCCAGCGGGGGGACTGAGCAGTTCTTC	CASGGTEQFF
TRBV7-2	-	-	17	TRBJ2-3	TGTGCCAGCAGCTTAAGGCCAGGCGGGACTAGCACAGATACGCAGTATTTT	CASSLRPGGTSTDTQYF
TRBV28	-	-	12	TRBJ1-2	TGTGCCAGCAGTTTATTGGGCAATGGCTACACCTTC	CASSLLGNGYTF
TRBV9	-	TRBD1	13	TRBJ2-7	TGTGCCAGCAGCGGGGACAGAACCTACGAGCAGTACTTC	CASSGDRTYEQYF
TRBV2	-	-	11	TRBJ2-5	TGTGCCAGCAGTGCTCAAGAGACCCAGTACTTC	CASSAQETQYF
TRBV6-6	-	TRBD1	16	TRBJ1-2	TGTGCCAGCAGTTCGACTCCTGGACAGGGACCCTATGGCTACACCTTC	CASSSTPGQGPYGYTF
TRBV7-6	-	-	18	TRBJ1-1	TGTGCCAGCAGCTTAGAGGAGGGGAACGGGAGAATGAACACTGAAGCTTTCTTT	CASSLEEGNGRMNTEAFF
TRBV6-5	-	-	14	TRBJ1-4	TGTGCCAGCAGTTCCAACAGGGTTGGTGAAAAACTGTTTTTT	CASSSNRVGEKLFF
TRBV11-2	-	TRBD2	18	TRBJ2-1	TGTGCCAGCAGCTTAGTGGGGGGGGGACTAGCAGCCTACAATGAGCAGTTCTTC	CASSLVGGGLAAYNEQFF
TRBV15	-	-	14	TRBJ1-4	TGTGCCACCAGCGGGGACTACTATAATGAAAAACTGTTTTTT	CATSGDYYNEKLFF
TRBV11-2	-	TRBD2	14	TRBJ2-7	TGTGCCAGCAGACAAGGTGGGAGGGGATACGAGCAGTACTTC	CASRQGGRGYEQYF
TRBV15	-	-	15	TRBJ2-2	TGTGCCACCAGCAGAGGAGGATCGAACACCGGGGAGCTGTTTTTT	CATSRGGSNTGELFF
TRBV7-9	-	-	11	TRBJ2-7	TGTGCCAGCAGCTTAAGCTCCGAGCAGTACTTC	CASSLSSEQYF
TRBV5-1	-	TRBD1	16	TRBJ2-3	TGCGCCAGCAGCTTGGCGGGACAGGGCCGCACAGATACGCAGTATTTT	CASSLAGQGRTDTQYF
TRBV9	once	-	15	TRBJ1-2	TGTGCCAGCAGCCTCCGGGAGGGGCTGGGCTATGGCTACACCTTC	CASSLREGLGYGYTF
TRBV18	-	-	15	TRBJ1-3	TGTGCCAGCTCACCACTGTCGGCAGGGGCGGACACCATATATTTT	CASSPLSAGADTIYF
TRBV28	-	-	14	TRBJ2-7	TGTGCCAGCACCCTCGGGACACTCACCTACGAGCAGTACTTC	CASTLGTLTYEQYF
TRBV19	-	TRBD1	13	TRBJ2-5	TGTGCCAGTAGCCCGGGGACAGAAGAGACCCAGTACTTC	CASSPGTEETQYF
TRBV7-9	once	TRBD1	15	TRBJ1-1	TGTGCCAGCGCATCCGACAGGGGGCGGGGCACTGAAGCTTTCTTT	CASASDRGRGTEAFF
TRBV5-1	-	TRBD1	17	TRBJ1-2	TGCGCCAGCAGCGGGACCGGGACAGGACTTTCTAACTATGGCTACACCTTC	CASSGTGTGLSNYGYTF
TRBV7-9	-	-	13	TRBJ1-1	TGTGCCAGCAGGGCGGGGGGCGGCACTGAAGCTTTCTTT	CASRAGGGTEAFF
TRBV27	-	TRBD2	14	TRBJ2-1	TGTGCCAGCAGGCTAGCGGGATTCTACAATGAGCAGTTCTTC	CASRLAGFYNEQFF
TRBV6-6	-	-	12	TRBJ2-1	TGTGCGATGGGGGGATTTAACAATGAGCAGTTCTTC	CAMGGFNNEQFF
TRBV28	-	TRBD2	15	TRBJ2-7	TGTGCCAGCAGTGGCGGGAGGGGCCGCATCTACGAGCAGTACTTC	CASSGGRGRIYEQYF
TRBV15	-	TRBD1	17	TRBJ1-5	TGTGCCACCAGCGAAAGTGGACAGGGCCCGCCCGGTCAGCCCCAGCATTTT	CATSESGQGPPGQPQHF
TRBV19	-	TRBD1	13	TRBJ1-5	TGTGCCAGTAGAGACAGGGTTGGTCAGCCCCAGCATTTT	CASRDRVGQPQHF
TRBV7-9	-	TRBD2	17	TRBJ2-5	TGTGCCAGCAGCTTAGGAGGACTAGCGGGAGTGCAAGAGACCCAGTACTTC	CASSLGGLAGVQETQYF
TRBV7-9	-	-	14	TRBJ2-7	TGTGCCAGCAGCCAGGTGAGGACATTCTACGAGCAGTACTTC	CASSQVRTFYEQYF
TRBV6-1	-	-	15	TRBJ2-7	TGTGCCAGCAGTGAACAGAGGATGAGCTCCTACGAGCAGTACTTC	CASSEQRMSSYEQYF
TRBV27	-	-	16	TRBJ1-2	TGTGCCAGCAAACAATGGGGAGGGGCGACCGGGGGAGGCTACACCTTC	CASKQWGGATGGGYTF
TRBV27	-	-	12	TRBJ2-7	TGTGCCAGCAGCCCAATCGGCTACGAGCAGTACTTC	CASSPIGYEQYF
TRBV28	-	TRBD1	16	TRBJ1-5	TGTGCCAGCAAACGGACAGGGGTGCCCTCGAATCAGCCCCAGCATTTT	CASKRTGVPSNQPQHF
TRBV5-4	-	-	15	TRBJ2-7	TGTGCCAGCAGCGCCGGCCCGAGCGGGCTCTACGAGCAGTACTTC	CASSAGPSGLYEQYF
TRBV2	-	-	15	TRBJ2-1	TGTGCCAGCAGTGCGAAGGCAGGGCAATACAATGAGCAGTTCTTC	CASSAKAGQYNEQFF
TRBV6-1	-	TRBD1	15	TRBJ2-2	TGTGCCAGCAGTACCCACAGGGGGAACACCGGGGAGCTGTTTTTT	CASSTHRGNTGELFF
TRBV5-1	once	TRBD2	17	TRBJ2-1	TGCGCCAGCAGCTTGGTACCCCTAGCGGTGGGCTACAATGAGCAGTTCTTC	CASSLVPLAVGYNEQFF
TRBV28	once	TRBD2	16	TRBJ2-2	TGTGCCAGCAGTGGACTAGCGGGAGAATGGTCCGGGGAGCTGTTTTTT	CASSGLAGEWSGELFF
TRBV5-4	-	-	13	TRBJ2-5	TGTGCCAGCAGCTTGGGGGGCCAAGGGACCCAGTACTTC	CASSLGGQGTQYF
TRBV6-5	-	TRBD2	16	TRBJ2-1	TGTGCCAGCAGTTACGAGAGGAACCCCTCGGGGGGTGAGCAGTTCTTC	CASSYERNPSGGEQFF